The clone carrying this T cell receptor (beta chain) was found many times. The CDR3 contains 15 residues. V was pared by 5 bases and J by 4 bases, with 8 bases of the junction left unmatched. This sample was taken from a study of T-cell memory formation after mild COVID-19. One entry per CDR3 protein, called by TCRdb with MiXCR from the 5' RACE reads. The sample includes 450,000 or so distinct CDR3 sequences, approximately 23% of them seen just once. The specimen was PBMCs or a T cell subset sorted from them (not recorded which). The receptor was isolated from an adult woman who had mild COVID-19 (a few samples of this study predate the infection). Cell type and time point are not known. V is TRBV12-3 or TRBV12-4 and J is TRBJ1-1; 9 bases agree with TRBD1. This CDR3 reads CASSTGGGVGTEAFF. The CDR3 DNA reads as TGTGCCAGCAGTACAGGGGGCGGGGTAGGCACTGAAGCTTTCTTT.